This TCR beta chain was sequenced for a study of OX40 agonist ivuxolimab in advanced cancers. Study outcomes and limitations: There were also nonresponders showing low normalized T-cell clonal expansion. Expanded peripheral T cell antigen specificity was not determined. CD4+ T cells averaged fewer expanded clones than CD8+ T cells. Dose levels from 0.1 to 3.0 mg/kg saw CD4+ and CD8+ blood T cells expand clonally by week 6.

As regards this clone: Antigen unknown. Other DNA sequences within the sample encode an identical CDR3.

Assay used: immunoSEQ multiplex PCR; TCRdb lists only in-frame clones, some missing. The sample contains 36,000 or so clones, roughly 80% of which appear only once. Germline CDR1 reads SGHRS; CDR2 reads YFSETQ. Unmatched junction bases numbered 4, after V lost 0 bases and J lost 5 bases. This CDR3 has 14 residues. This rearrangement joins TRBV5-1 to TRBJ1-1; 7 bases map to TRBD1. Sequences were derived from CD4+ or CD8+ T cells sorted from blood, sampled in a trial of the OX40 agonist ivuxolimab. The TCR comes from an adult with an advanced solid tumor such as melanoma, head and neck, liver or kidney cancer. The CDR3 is CASSLEQGRTEAFF. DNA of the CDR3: TGCGCCAGCAGCTTGGAACAGGGGCGAACTGAAGCTTTCTTT.